The 32 T cell receptor beta chains below all came from one sample that was sequenced in a study of blood T cell repertoires in COVID-19. Profiled with immunoSEQ multiplex PCR; TCRdb holds only in-frame clones, not every one. The sample consists of a few hundred thousand clones, 80% to 90% of them appearing once. The sequenced material came from PBMCs or T cells enriched from blood (not recorded which). These TCRs come from a woman aged 40 to 50 with acute COVID-19.

The V call is TRBV11-1, the J call TRBJ1-3; no clear D. This CDR3 is 13 amino acids long. Trimming took off 1 base at V and 3 bases at J, with 4 bases between the two ends. CDR1 and CDR2 from the germline V gene are SGHAT and FQDESV (reference sequence). The CDR3 reads CASSLVRGNTIYF. The CDR3 nucleotides read TGTGCCAGCAGCTTAGTCCGTGGAAACACCATATATTTT.

This clone came up once. This CDR3 is CASRPGLGGETQYF. Here the CDR3 DNA reads TGTGCCAGCAGACCCGGACTCGGGGGGGAGACCCAGTACTTC. The chain employs TRBV28 and TRBJ2-5; the match to TRBD2 covers 7 bases. This CDR3 contains 14 residues. The ends lost 6 bases at V and 5 bases at J; junction bases unmatched: 9. Germline CDR1 reads MDHEN; CDR2 reads SYDVKM.

V is TRBV12-3 or TRBV12-4 and J is TRBJ1-5; D unresolved. The CDR3 extends over 13 amino acids. V dropped 6 bases and J dropped 7 bases, with 13 bases sitting between them. In DNA, the CDR3 is TGTGCCAGCAGCCCCTTAGCGGGCCAGCCCCAGCATTTT. The encoded protein is CASSPLAGQPQHF.

This clone has only one observation. The chain links TRBV24-1 to TRBJ1-2; 9 bases match TRBD1. CDR3 length: 16 residues. Germline V gives CDR1 KGHDR, CDR2 SFDVKD. Trimming cost V 4 bases and J 1 base; bases outside gene matches: 6. The CDR3 sequence is CATSENLGQGNYGYTF. CDR3 nucleotide sequence: TGTGCCACCAGTGAAAACCTGGGACAGGGTAACTATGGCTACACCTTC.

This chain links TRBV28 with TRBJ2-5; D possibly corresponds to TRBD1 (6 bases). V lost 6 bases and J 4 bases, leaving 6 bases between the germline ends. Per germline, CDR1 MDHEN and CDR2 SYDVKM. The CDR3 has 11 amino acids. The CDR3 region is CASSRGETQYF. In nucleotides, the CDR3 is TGTGCCAGCAGCAGGGGAGAGACCCAGTACTTC.

The V gene is TRBV19, the J gene TRBJ1-1; the D gene is possibly TRBD1 (6 bases). V lost 5 bases, J lost 0 bases, and 10 bases lay in between. Germline lookup yields CDR1 LNHDA and CDR2 SQIVND (reference sequence). This CDR3 is 14 amino acids long. CDR3: CASSSWTVNTEAFF. The CDR3, as DNA: TGTGCCAGTAGTTCATGGACAGTGAACACTGAAGCTTTCTTT.

The rearrangement links TRBV27 to TRBJ2-7; D not resolved. CDR3 length: 13 residues. The germline V and J ends were trimmed by 3 bases and 1 base, with 7 bases remaining between them. From germline, CDR1 is MNHEY and CDR2 SMNVEV (reference sequence). The CDR3, as DNA: TGTGCCAGCAGTTTGATGGAGTCCTACGAGCAGTACTTC. Its translation is CASSLMESYEQYF.

The chain employs TRBV5-5 and TRBJ1-2, with TRBD1 as a possible D gene (6 bases). CDR1 SGHKS and CDR2 YYEKEE come from the germline V gene (reference sequence). The length of the CDR3 is 15 residues. The V end lost 3 bases, the J end lost 4 bases, and 16 bases lay between the germline ends. DNA of the CDR3: TGTGCCAGCAGCTCCGGACAAGGGGGTATCTATGGCTACACCTTC. It translates to CASSSGQGGIYGYTF.

The chain has TRBV4-3 and TRBJ2-7, with 8 positions matching TRBD1. The junction had 8 bases not matched to a gene; V was cut back by 1 base and J by 6 bases. CDR1 and CDR2 from the germline V gene are LGHNA and YSLEER. CDR3 length: 15 residues. CDR3: CASSQGSTGEFEQYF. The CDR3 DNA follows: TGCGCCAGCAGCCAAGGGTCGACAGGGGAGTTCGAGCAGTACTTC.

The chain couples TRBV5-1 to TRBJ1-5; no firm D call. Germline lookup yields CDR1 SGHRS and CDR2 YFSETQ. This CDR3 comprises 13 residues. V was pared by 4 bases and J by 4 bases, with 9 bases between. CDR3 sequence reads: CASSPDSNQPQHF. The CDR3 coding sequence is TGCGCCAGCAGCCCAGACTCAAATCAGCCCCAGCATTTT.

The chain recombines TRBV19 with TRBJ2-2, with 10 bases fitting TRBD2. The length of the CDR3 is 16 residues. Trimming cost V 5 bases and J 6 bases; bases outside gene matches: 9. The germline V gene has CDR1 LNHDA and CDR2 SQIVND (reference sequence). For the CDR3, the DNA is TGTGCCAGTAGTCCTCCGGGACTAGCGATCGCCGGGGAGCTGTTTTTT. This codes for CASSPPGLAIAGELFF.

The chain employs TRBV12-3 or TRBV12-4 and TRBJ1-2; D perhaps matches TRBD1 (6 bases). The CDR3 totals 13 residues. V was pared by 6 bases and J by 2 bases, with 10 bases between. CDR3 DNA: TGTGCCAGCAGAATGACAGGAAACTATGGCTACACCTTC. Protein: CASRMTGNYGYTF.

The CDR3 sequence: CASSVGGGGETQYF. The CDR3 DNA reads as TGTGCCAGCAGTGTGGGCGGGGGGGGAGAGACCCAGTACTTC. The V gene is TRBV28, the J gene TRBJ2-5, with TRBD2 matching 9 bases. This CDR3 has 14 residues. Germline V gene sequence: CDR1 MDHEN, CDR2 SYDVKM. V lost 5 bases to trimming and J lost 4 bases; unmatched junction nucleotides: 5.

The sample holds one count of this clone. V gene TRBV5-6 combines with J gene TRBJ1-2, with D tentatively TRBD1 (5 bases). The CDR3 loop spans 13 amino acids. Germline CDR1 reads SGHDT; CDR2 reads YYEEEE. Trimming pared 4 bases from V and 4 bases from J, leaving 11 bases between. CDR3 loop: CASSRGDTYGYTF. CDR3 nucleotides: TGTGCCAGCAGCCGGGGGGATACCTATGGCTACACCTTC.

This chain links TRBV12-3 or TRBV12-4 with TRBJ2-1; 7 bases map to TRBD1. CDR3 length: 13 residues. Unmatched junction bases numbered 11, after V lost 6 bases and J lost 12 bases. The CDR3 region is CASSDRERWVQFF. The DNA of the CDR3 is TGTGCCAGCAGCGACAGGGAACGATGGGTGCAGTTCTTC.

The chain has TRBV7-9 and TRBJ2-7; 13 nucleotides line up with TRBD2. With 5 bases clipped from V and 7 bases from J, the junction kept 8 bases outside the gene matches. This CDR3 contains 15 residues. Germline CDR1 reads SEHNR; CDR2 reads FQNEAQ (reference sequence). The CDR3 nucleotides are TGTGCCAGCAGCCTACTAGCGGGAGGGCCTCAGGAGCAGTACTTC. This gives the protein CASSLLAGGPQEQYF.

J is TRBJ1-3 and V is TRBV19, with D possibly matching TRBD1 (6 bases). Trimming cost V 8 bases and J 0 bases, with 23 bases left between them. The V gene's germline CDR1 is LNHDA and CDR2 SQIVND (reference sequence). The CDR3 contains 18 residues. CDR3 DNA: TGTGCCAGTCTTAGTGGGATCTCAGGGGACCCCTCTGGAAACACCATATATTTT. Its translation is CASLSGISGDPSGNTIYF.

This sequence joins TRBV28 and TRBJ1-1, with unresolved D. The CDR3 has 11 amino acids. V lost 10 bases, J lost 5 bases, and 11 bases lay in between. The germline V gene has CDR1 MDHEN and CDR2 SYDVKM. The CDR3 DNA follows: TGTGCCATAAGACACCTAACTGAAGCTTTCTTT. Protein: CAIRHLTEAFF.

The chain has TRBV28 and TRBJ1-1; 8 bases line up with TRBD1. CDR1 and CDR2 from the germline V gene are MDHEN and SYDVKM. Trimming at V came to 1 base and at J to 10 bases, leaving 5 bases not matched to a gene. This CDR3 comprises 13 residues. The CDR3 nucleotides read TGTGCCAGCAGTTTATTCGGACAGGGTCGAGCTTTCTTT. This sequence encodes CASSLFGQGRAFF.

The gene calls are TRBV11-3 and TRBJ1-1, with 8 nucleotides matching TRBD1. V trimming: 5 bases; J trimming: 2 bases; junction bases outside the gene matches: 13. CDR3 length: 17 amino acids. Germline assignment: CDR1 SGHNT and CDR2 YENEEA. The CDR3 sequence: CASSRRTGGGTNTEAFF. CDR3 sequence (DNA): TGTGCCAGCAGCCGACGCACAGGGGGGGGGACAAACACTGAAGCTTTCTTT.

This chain connects TRBV29-1 to TRBJ2-2, with 10 bases that match TRBD1. After removal of 7 bases from V and 6 bases from J, the junction contained 2 bases not matched to a gene. CDR3 length equals 12 residues. Germline V lookup: CDR1 SQVTM, CDR2 ANQGSEA. Written as DNA, the CDR3 is TGCAGCGGCGGACAGGGGGCCGGGGAGCTGTTTTTT. This encodes CSGGQGAGELFF.

This chain joins TRBV10-3 and TRBJ2-7, with a possible D match to TRBD2 (6 bases). V was trimmed by 4 bases and J by 1 base, leaving 14 bases between them. From germline, CDR1 is ENHRY and CDR2 SYGVKD. The CDR3 loop spans 15 amino acids. CDR3 bases: TGTGCCATCAGTGCCCCGGGAGAAGGGTCCTACGAGCAGTACTTC. It codes for CAISAPGEGSYEQYF.

The chain recombines TRBV14 with TRBJ2-3; 7 nucleotides align to TRBD1. The CDR3 is made up of 16 amino acids. V was clipped by 4 bases and J by 2 bases; unmatched bases: 9. Germline CDR1 is SGHDN and CDR2 is FVKESK. The CDR3 reads CASSPGQVLATDTQYF. The CDR3 DNA follows: TGTGCCAGCAGCCCCGGACAGGTCCTAGCCACAGATACGCAGTATTTT.

The chain employs TRBV23-1 and TRBJ2-7, with 7 bases lining up with TRBD1. TRBV23-1 is marked as an open reading frame, function uncertain. This CDR3 is 13 amino acids long. Unmatched junction bases numbered 7, after V lost 7 bases and J lost 4 bases. In nucleotides, the CDR3 is TGCGCCAGCACCTTAACAGGGGCGTACGAGCAGTACTTC. It specifies CASTLTGAYEQYF.

The chain links TRBV4-1 to TRBJ2-7, with 10 bases that match TRBD1. Losses at the gene ends were 0 bases for V and 1 base for J; bases not matched to a gene: 9. CDR3 length equals 18 residues. Germline V gene sequence: CDR1 MGHRA, CDR2 YSYEKL. The CDR3 loop is CASSQDWGTGAPSYEQYF. The CDR3 DNA reads as TGCGCCAGCAGCCAAGACTGGGGGACAGGGGCCCCTTCCTACGAGCAGTACTTC.

V usage is TRBV7-2 and J usage is TRBJ1-2; D ambiguous. CDR3 length equals 10 residues. V lost 3 bases to trimming and J lost 10 bases, with 6 bases between them. The V gene's germline CDR1 is SGHTA and CDR2 FQGNSA. The CDR3 DNA reads TGTGCCAGCAGCTTGACATCCTACACCTTC. This codes for CASSLTSYTF.

The chain employs TRBV19 and TRBJ1-1; 8 bases are shared with TRBD1. V dropped 0 bases and J dropped 12; count of bases not matched to a gene: 9. CDR3 length equals 14 residues. Germline V gene data show CDR1 as LNHDA and CDR2 as SQIVND (reference sequence). The CDR3 is CASSIELGTGDPFF. The DNA of the CDR3 is TGTGCCAGTAGTATAGAATTGGGGACAGGCGATCCTTTCTTT.

The J gene is TRBJ1-5, the V gene TRBV28, with TRBD1 as a possible D gene (5 bases). CDR1 is MDHEN, CDR2 SYDVKM, per germline. Trimming shortened V by 8 bases and J by 3 bases, and 8 bases separated the two germline ends. This CDR3 comprises 12 residues. The CDR3 is CASSGSNQPQHF. The CDR3 DNA reads as TGTGCCAGCTCAGGGTCCAATCAGCCCCAGCATTTT.

This chain links TRBV7-8 with TRBJ2-1, with 11 bases identical to TRBD2. The CDR3 spans 16 residues. The J segment lost 4 bases and the V segment lost 3 bases, leaving 5 bases of the junction unmatched. Germline-derived CDR1 and CDR2 are SGHVS and FQNEAQ. The CDR3: CASSLGLAENYNEQFF. Here the CDR3 DNA reads TGTGCCAGCAGCTTGGGACTAGCGGAAAATTACAATGAGCAGTTCTTC.

The chain carries TRBV6-1 and TRBJ2-6; tentative D call: TRBD2 (6 bases). V dropped 4 bases and J dropped 2 bases, with 12 bases sitting between them. CDR3 size: 16 residues. The germline V gene has CDR1 MNHNS and CDR2 SASEGT. CDR3 protein: CASSVPGGAGANVLTF. CDR3 nucleotide sequence: TGTGCCAGCAGTGTACCCGGCGGGGCTGGGGCCAACGTCCTGACTTTC.

In this sample, this clone turned up once. This chain connects TRBV11-2 to TRBJ1-1; D is unresolved. CDR1 is SGHAT and CDR2 is FQNNGV in the germline V gene. Trimming took 4 bases from V and 0 from J, leaving 6 bases between them. This CDR3 is 13 amino acids long. The CDR3 nucleotides are TGTGCCAGCAGCTCCCGGTTGAACACTGAAGCTTTCTTT. This gives the protein CASSSRLNTEAFF.

This clone appeared once. This chain joins TRBV5-1 and TRBJ1-1, with a possible D match to TRBD1 (6 bases). The V gene lost 6 bases and the J gene lost 9 bases, with 21 bases spanning the gap. Germline CDR1 reads SGHRS; CDR2 reads YFSETQ. The CDR3 is 14 amino acids. DNA for the CDR3: TGCGCCAGCACTCCCGGTGACAGACAGGAAAAAGCTTTCTTT. Protein product: CASTPGDRQEKAFF. The variable domain in full, completed from reference TRBV5-1 and TRBJ1-1, reads KAGVTQTPRYLIKTRGQQVTLSCSPISGHRSVSWYQQTPGQGLQFLFEYFSETQRNKGNFPGRFSGRQFSNSRSEMNVSTLELGDSALYLCASTPGDRQEKAFFGQGTRLTVV.